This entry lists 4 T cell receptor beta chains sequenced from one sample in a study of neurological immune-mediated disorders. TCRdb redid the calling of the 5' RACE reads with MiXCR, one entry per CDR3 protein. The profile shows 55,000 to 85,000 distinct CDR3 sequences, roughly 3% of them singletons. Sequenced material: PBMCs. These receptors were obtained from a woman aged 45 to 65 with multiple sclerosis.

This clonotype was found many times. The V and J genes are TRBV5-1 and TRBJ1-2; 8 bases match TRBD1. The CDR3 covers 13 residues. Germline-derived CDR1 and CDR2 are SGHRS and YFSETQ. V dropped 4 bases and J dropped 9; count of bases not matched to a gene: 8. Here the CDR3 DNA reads TGCGCCAGCAGCCCGGGACAGGCGCTTAGCTACACCTTC. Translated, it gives CASSPGQALSYTF.

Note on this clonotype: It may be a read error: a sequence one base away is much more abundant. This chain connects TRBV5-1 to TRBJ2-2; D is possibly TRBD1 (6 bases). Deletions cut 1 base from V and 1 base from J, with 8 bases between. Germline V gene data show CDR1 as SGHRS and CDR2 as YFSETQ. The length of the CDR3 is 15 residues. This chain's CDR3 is CASSLFRGNTGELFF. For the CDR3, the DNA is TGCGCCAGCAGCTTGTTCAGGGGGAACACCGGGGAGCTGTTTTTT.

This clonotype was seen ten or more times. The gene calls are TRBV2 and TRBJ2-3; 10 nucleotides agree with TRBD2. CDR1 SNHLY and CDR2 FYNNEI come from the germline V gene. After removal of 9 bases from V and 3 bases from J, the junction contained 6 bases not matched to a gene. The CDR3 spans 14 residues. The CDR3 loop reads CASLTGLATDTQYF. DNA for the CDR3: TGTGCCAGTCTGACGGGACTAGCGACAGATACGCAGTATTTT.

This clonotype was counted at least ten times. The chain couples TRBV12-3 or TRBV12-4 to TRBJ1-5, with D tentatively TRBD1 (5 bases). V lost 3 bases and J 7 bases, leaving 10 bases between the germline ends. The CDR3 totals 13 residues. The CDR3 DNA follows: TGTGCCAGCAGTTTTGACAGAGAACAGCCCCAGCATTTT. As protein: CASSFDREQPQHF.